These 29 T cell receptor beta chains share one sample of origin, sequenced in a study of T cell repertoires in cytomegalovirus infection. TCRdb reprocessed the reads with MiXCR, giving one entry per CDR3 protein. The sample consists of around 750,000 distinct CDR3 sequences, 30% to 35% of them appearing once. Their antigens are not known. This specimen consisted of cultured CD8+ T cells from PBMCs, obtained from culture after CMV antigen stimulation. These receptors all stem from a human donor in good health (CMV status not recorded). Some clones in this sample may be carry-over from other donors' samples.

There are many counts of this clonotype. The chain employs TRBV6-1 and TRBJ2-1, with D perhaps given as TRBD1 or TRBD2 (5 bases each). Germline V gives CDR1 MNHNS, CDR2 SASEGT. There are 17 residues in the CDR3. V gave up 1 base and J gave up 8 bases, with 21 bases separating them. This CDR3 is CASSEGRGRTPLDEQFF. DNA of the CDR3: TGTGCCAGCAGTGAAGGTAGGGGACGGACCCCTCTGGATGAGCAGTTCTTC.

This clonotype has more than one count but fewer than ten. The V call is TRBV7-9, the J call TRBJ2-5; TRBD2 agrees at 11 bases. CDR3 length: 16 residues. Germline V CDR1 and CDR2: SEHNR, FQNEAQ (reference sequence). The V segment lost 2 bases and the J segment 4 bases; nucleotides outside the gene matches: 6. CDR3 nucleotide sequence: TGTGCCAGCAGCTTATCTCCCGGGACTAGCGGAGAGACCCAGTACTTC. This codes for CASSLSPGTSGETQYF. The full variable domain, completed using reference TRBV7-9 and TRBJ2-5, is DTGVSQNPRHKITKRGQNVTFRCDPISEHNRLYWYRQTLGQGPEFLTYFQNEAQLEKSRLLSDRFSAERPKGSFSTLEIQRTEQGDSAMYLCASSLSPGTSGETQYFGPGTRLLVL.

The rearrangement joins TRBV5-4 to TRBJ1-1; D gene unclear. V was shortened by 4 bases and J by 6 bases, with 10 bases between the two germline ends. Germline CDR1 reads SGHNT; CDR2 reads YYREEE (reference sequence). This CDR3 region has 12 residues. CDR3 region: CASSLDKAEAFF. For the CDR3, the DNA is TGTGCCAGCAGCCTCGACAAGGCTGAAGCTTTCTTT.

V is TRBV9 and J is TRBJ1-4; D is undetermined. The CDR3 is made up of 14 amino acids. The V end lost 3 bases, the J end lost 3 bases, and 9 bases lay between the germline ends. The germline gives CDR1 SGDLS, CDR2 YYNGEE. The CDR3 region has the DNA TGTGCCAGCAGCGAAAACGGTGCTAATGAAAAACTGTTTTTT. Translating gives CASSENGANEKLFF. The full variable domain, rest sourced from reference TRBV9 and TRBJ1-4, is DSGVTQTPKHLITATGQRVTLRCSPRSGDLSVYWYQQSLDQGLQFLIQYYNGEERAKGNILERFSAQQFPDLHSELNLSSLELGDSALYFCASSENGANEKLFFGSGTQLSVL.

Written as DNA, the CDR3 is TGTGCCAGCCTGGTGGGGAGTGGCTACACCTTC. Its translation is CASLVGSGYTF. This chain connects TRBV6-2 or TRBV6-3 to TRBJ1-2; D not resolved. V was clipped by 8 bases and J by 7 bases, with 11 bases between them. Germline assignment: CDR1 MNHEY and CDR2 SVGEGT. The CDR3 totals 11 residues.

The chain links TRBV13 to TRBJ1-2; TRBD1 might be the D (6 bases). The CDR3 is made up of 14 amino acids. Germline values: CDR1 PRHDT, CDR2 FYEKMQ (reference sequence). With 8 bases removed from V and 4 bases from J, the gap between germline ends came to 17 bases. This chain's CDR3 is CASLAWGQGYGYTF. DNA of the CDR3: TGTGCCAGCCTTGCCTGGGGGCAGGGCTATGGCTACACCTTC.

V usage is TRBV5-3 and J usage is TRBJ2-7, with a weak D call TRBD1 (6 bases). TRBV5-3 is flagged as an ORF with uncertain function. The CDR3 totals 14 residues. CDR3: CASSFQGRSYEQYV. Here the CDR3 DNA reads TGTGCCAGCAGCTTCCAGGGGCGCTCCTACGAGCAGTACGTC.

The chain links TRBV12-5 to TRBJ1-4; 9 bases line up with TRBD1. Germline assignment: CDR1 LGHNT and CDR2 FRNRAP. The CDR3 contains 15 residues. The J segment lost 3 bases and the V segment lost 7 bases, leaving 6 bases of the junction unmatched. This CDR3 is CASVTGGSSNEKLFF. The CDR3, as DNA: TGTGCTAGTGTTACAGGGGGCAGCTCTAATGAAAAACTGTTTTTT.

There are a few counts of this clonotype. The chain employs TRBV4-1 and TRBJ2-1, with TRBD1 matching over 8 bases. CDR3 length: 13 amino acids. Trimming cost V 4 bases and J 9 bases; bases outside gene matches: 5. Germline CDR1 reads MGHRA; CDR2 reads YSYEKL. The chain's CDR3 is CASSPRGRGEQFF. The CDR3 bases are TGCGCCAGCAGCCCCAGGGGGCGAGGTGAGCAGTTCTTC.

This clonotype was observed a handful of times. The rearrangement uses TRBV12-3 or TRBV12-4 and TRBJ1-1; TRBD1 matches 8 bases. The ends lost 10 bases at V and 0 bases at J; junction bases unmatched: 4. This CDR3 contains 13 residues. The CDR3: CATGTGVNTEAFF. For the CDR3, the DNA is TGTGCCACAGGGACAGGTGTGAACACTGAAGCTTTCTTT.

This clonotype was counted ten times or more. The V and J genes are TRBV6-1 and TRBJ1-1; maybe TRBD1 (6 bases). The germline CDR1 and CDR2 sequences are MNHNS and SASEGT. This CDR3 has 14 amino acids. Trimming left V 8 bases short and J 3 bases short, with 16 bases between. DNA of the CDR3: TGTGCCAGCGTCATCGAGGGGGGGTACACTGAAGCTTTCTTT. This encodes CASVIEGGYTEAFF.

The chain joins TRBV7-6 to TRBJ1-5; D is uncertain. Looked up from germline, CDR1 is SGHVS and CDR2 is FNYEAQ. V was clipped by 1 base and J by 7 bases, with 11 bases between them. The CDR3 has 14 amino acids. CDR3 in DNA: TGTGCCAGCAGCTTAGAATTCGTGAGCCAGCCCCAGCATTTT. Translated: CASSLEFVSQPQHF.

V is TRBV7-3 and J is TRBJ2-1; TRBD2 agrees at 12 bases. The CDR3 is made up of 19 amino acids. Looked up from germline, CDR1 is SGHTA and CDR2 is FQGTGA. Trimming at V came to 5 bases and at J to 4 bases, leaving 15 bases not matched to a gene. CDR3 sequence (DNA): TGTGCCAGCAGCCCCCCCCTCCCTAGCGGGGGGGGGTTATACAATGAGCAGTTCTTC. Translated: CASSPPLPSGGGLYNEQFF.

Remarks on this clonotype: One end of the junction fails to match germline, which may point to a read error. This rearrangement joins TRBV20-1 to TRBJ2-7; D is ambiguous. CDR1 and CDR2 from the germline V gene are DFQATT and SNEGSKA (reference sequence). The CDR3 consists of 15 residues. The CDR3 DNA reads TGCGGTGCTATGGAGTGGGCCGAGAGCTCCTACGAGCAGTACTTC. As protein: CGAMEWAESSYEQYF.

This clonotype occurred many times. V is TRBV6-5 and J is TRBJ2-5, with 7 bases that match TRBD1. V dropped 5 bases and J dropped 7; count of bases not matched to a gene: 10. The length of the CDR3 is 14 residues. The germline V gene has CDR1 MNHEY and CDR2 SVGAGI. CDR3 sequence (DNA): TGTGCCAGCAGTCCCGGACAGGCCGTGGGGACCCAGTACTTC. Translation: CASSPGQAVGTQYF.

This clonotype appeared a single time. The chain uses TRBV3-1 and TRBJ2-1; possible D gene TRBD2, 7 bases. Trimming left V 0 bases short and J 10 bases short, with 22 bases between. Germline lookup yields CDR1 LGHDT and CDR2 YNNKEL (reference sequence). The CDR3 covers 17 residues. Here the CDR3 reads CASSQEQRGAPSKEQFF. CDR3 bases: TGTGCCAGCAGCCAAGAGCAACGGGGGGCCCCCTCTAAGGAGCAGTTCTTC.

The chain employs TRBV9 and TRBJ2-2; possible D gene TRBD1, 6 bases. The CDR3 contains 19 residues. V lost 0 bases and J lost 1, with 19 bases in between. Per the germline V gene, CDR1 is SGDLS and CDR2 is YYNGEE. The CDR3 nucleotides read TGTGCCAGCAGCGTAGTAAAACGATCAATGACAGGGAACACCGGGGAGCTGTTTTTT. Protein product: CASSVVKRSMTGNTGELFF.

The chain is built from TRBV7-8 and TRBJ2-5; D is uncertain. CDR1 SGHVS and CDR2 FQNEAQ come from the germline V gene. CDR3 length equals 12 residues. The germline V and J ends were trimmed by 3 bases and 4 bases, with 6 bases remaining between them. CDR3 sequence reads: CASSLAIETQYF. The CDR3 nucleotides read TGTGCCAGCAGCTTGGCTATAGAGACCCAGTACTTC.

This CDR3 reads CASSEGQGVVQPQHF. The CDR3 DNA follows: TGTGCCAGCAGTGAAGGTCAGGGGGTAGTTCAGCCCCAGCATTTT. The V call is TRBV2, the J call TRBJ1-5; TRBD1 aligns across 7 bases. Trimming removed 1 base from V and 6 bases from J; junction bases left unmatched: 6. The CDR3 is 15 amino acids. The germline V gene encodes CDR1 SNHLY and CDR2 FYNNEI.

This clonotype was counted only a few times. The chain employs TRBV28 and TRBJ2-2, with 8 bases aligning to TRBD2. Germline CDR1 MDHEN, CDR2 SYDVKM. Germline trimming cut 3 bases from V and 2 bases from J; bases unmatched to any gene: 5. The CDR3 is 16 residues long. The CDR3 DNA reads TGTGCCAGCAGTTTTCGCGCGGGGGGAAACACCGGGGAGCTGTTTTTT. It yields the protein CASSFRAGGNTGELFF.

The chain carries TRBV7-6 and TRBJ1-4, with TRBD1 as a possible D gene (5 bases). This CDR3 has 15 amino acids. Trimming stripped 4 bases from V and 4 bases from J, with 13 bases between. From germline, CDR1 is SGHVS and CDR2 FNYEAQ. The CDR3 protein is CASSSFRVNNEKLFF. In DNA, the CDR3 is TGTGCCAGCAGCTCATTCAGGGTTAATAATGAAAAACTGTTTTTT. The whole variable domain, remainder taken from reference TRBV7-6 and TRBJ1-4, is GAGVSQSPRYKVTKRGQDVALRCDPISGHVSLYWYRQALGQGPEFLTYFNYEAQQDKSGLPNDRFSAERPEGSISTLTIQRTEQRDSAMYRCASSSFRVNNEKLFFGSGTQLSVL.

The rearrangement links TRBV7-9 to TRBJ2-3, with 10 positions matching TRBD1. The CDR3 contains 17 residues. The germline V gene has CDR1 SEHNR and CDR2 FQNEAQ (reference sequence). After removal of 5 bases from V and 3 bases from J, the junction contained 11 bases not matched to a gene. CDR3 in amino acids: CASSLPLRQGATDTQYF. The CDR3 bases are TGTGCCAGCAGCCTACCTCTCCGACAGGGGGCTACAGATACGCAGTATTTT.

This clonotype was counted between two and nine times. The V gene is TRBV12-3 or TRBV12-4, the J gene TRBJ2-1; D not certain. V lost 5 bases to trimming and J lost 0 bases, with 14 bases between them. The CDR3 covers 16 residues. The CDR3 reads CASSPTTMVSYNEQFF. DNA of the CDR3: TGTGCCAGCAGTCCCACAACGATGGTCTCCTACAATGAGCAGTTCTTC.

This chain connects TRBV11-3 to TRBJ2-2; perhaps TRBD2 as D (5 bases). Germline lookup yields CDR1 SGHNT and CDR2 YENEEA. This CDR3 region has 15 residues. Trimming pared 6 bases from V and 2 bases from J, leaving 13 bases between. The CDR3 coding sequence is TGTGCCAGCAGGCCCCGGGGAGATAACACCGGGGAGCTGTTTTTT. This sequence encodes CASRPRGDNTGELFF.

This rearrangement joins TRBV6-1 to TRBJ1-6; 7 nucleotides line up with TRBD1. The trim removed 6 bases at V and 10 bases at J, leaving 18 bases unmatched. This CDR3 region has 17 residues. CDR1 is MNHNS and CDR2 is SASEGT in the germline V gene. CDR3 nucleotide sequence: TGTGCCAGCAGACCTAGACAGGGAAAAGACCCTAGGTCACCCCTCCACTTT. Translation gives CASRPRQGKDPRSPLHF.

This chain uses TRBV7-3 with TRBJ1-2; 8 bases fit TRBD1. The CDR3 has 18 amino acids. CDR1 and CDR2 (germline): SGHTA, FQGTGA. Trimming took 5 bases from V and 1 from J; bases not matched to a gene: 15. CDR3 DNA sequence: TGTGCCAGCAGCCCCGGAGGTCAGGGGGCGAAGCATAACTATGGCTACACCTTC. Encoded protein: CASSPGGQGAKHNYGYTF.

This clonotype was counted many times. Compared with germline, one end of the junction differs, possibly owing to a read error. This sequence joins TRBV4-3 and TRBJ1-6, with D possibly being TRBD1 (6 bases). Germline loops: CDR1 LGHNA, CDR2 YSLEER. The CDR3 sequence is 12 residues long. DNA for the CDR3: TGTGCCAGCAGCCAGGGGAATTCACCCCTCCACTTT. Encoded protein: CASSQGNSPLHF.

The chain employs TRBV27 and TRBJ2-2; 12 nucleotides align to TRBD2. The CDR3 spans 15 residues. CDR1 is MNHEY, CDR2 SMNVEV, per germline (reference sequence). V was clipped by 3 bases and J by 7 bases; unmatched bases: 3. The CDR3 protein is CASSLTSGGLGELFF. The CDR3 nucleotides read TGTGCCAGCAGTTTGACTAGCGGGGGCCTCGGGGAGCTGTTTTTT.

This chain connects TRBV5-6 to TRBJ1-1, with TRBD1 identical over 8 bases. CDR1 and CDR2 (germline): SGHDT, YYEEEE. The CDR3 is 15 residues long. V shed 4 bases, J shed 10 bases, and the junction held 15 bases outside the gene matches. The CDR3: CASSTGQGTFLRAFF. The CDR3, as DNA: TGTGCCAGCAGCACCGGACAGGGAACCTTTCTGCGAGCTTTCTTT.